The 5 T cell receptor beta chains reported below all come from one sample, sequenced in a study of T cell repertoires in cytomegalovirus infection. TCRdb independently ran MiXCR on the reads; one entry per CDR3 protein. This table holds about a million distinct CDR3 sequences, about 33% found once. The antigens these receptors bind are not known. The source was cultured CD8+ T cells from PBMCs, collected from culture after CMV antigen stimulation. The receptors originated from a human donor in good health (CMV status not recorded). Some clones in this sample may be carry-over from other donors' samples.

Regarding this clonotype: At one of its ends the junction is not consistent with the germline gene, which may arise from a read error. This sequence joins TRBV19 and TRBJ1-5, with 9 bases aligning to TRBD1. Germline CDR1 reads LNHDA; CDR2 reads SQIVND (reference sequence). The CDR3 length is 15 residues. Written as DNA, the CDR3 is TGTACCAGTAGTTGGGGACAGGGTCACAATCAGCCCCAGCATTTT. As protein: CTSSWGQGHNQPQHF. Variable domain in full (rest from reference TRBV19 and TRBJ1-5): DGGITQSPKYLFRKEGQNVTLSCEQNLNHDAMYWYRQDPGQGLRLIYYSQIVNDFQKGDIAEGYSVSREKKESFPLTVTSAQKNPTAFYLCTSSWGQGHNQPQHFGDGTRLSIL.

This clonotype was seen only once. J is TRBJ2-1 and V is TRBV10-3; D not resolved. CDR3 length equals 12 residues. V was cut by 8 bases and J by 5 bases, with 10 bases left in between. Germline loops: CDR1 ENHRY, CDR2 SYGVKD. In nucleotides, the CDR3 is TGTGCCATCGAAGGGCAAAACAATGAGCAGTTCTTC. Translating it yields CAIEGQNNEQFF.

V is TRBV25-1 and J is TRBJ2-3; the D gene could be TRBD1 or TRBD2 (5 bases each). There are 17 residues in the CDR3. The V gene lost 1 base and the J gene lost 2 bases, with 16 bases spanning the gap. The V gene's germline CDR1 is MGHDK and CDR2 SYGVNS. The CDR3 reads CASSEFLWDAPTDTQYF. The CDR3, as DNA: TGTGCCAGCAGTGAATTTTTGTGGGACGCTCCCACAGATACGCAGTATTTT.

The sample holds a few counts of this clonotype. The chain employs TRBV19 and TRBJ1-1; 10 bases are shared with TRBD1. Germline CDR1 reads LNHDA; CDR2 reads SQIVND (reference sequence). There are 19 residues in the CDR3. V trimming: 0 bases; J trimming: 3 bases; junction bases outside the gene matches: 13. The CDR3 reads CASSIDFDRGQGRYTEAFF. The CDR3 DNA reads TGTGCCAGTAGTATAGATTTCGACAGGGGGCAAGGAAGATACACTGAAGCTTTCTTT.

The genes are TRBV9 and TRBJ1-1, with TRBD1 matching 11 bases. Germline assignment: CDR1 SGDLS and CDR2 YYNGEE. The CDR3 is 15 amino acids. V lost 0 bases and J lost 4; bases outside the gene matches: 2. As DNA, the CDR3 is TGTGCCAGCAGCGTAGACGGGACAGGGGGCACTGAAGCTTTCTTT. It yields the protein CASSVDGTGGTEAFF.